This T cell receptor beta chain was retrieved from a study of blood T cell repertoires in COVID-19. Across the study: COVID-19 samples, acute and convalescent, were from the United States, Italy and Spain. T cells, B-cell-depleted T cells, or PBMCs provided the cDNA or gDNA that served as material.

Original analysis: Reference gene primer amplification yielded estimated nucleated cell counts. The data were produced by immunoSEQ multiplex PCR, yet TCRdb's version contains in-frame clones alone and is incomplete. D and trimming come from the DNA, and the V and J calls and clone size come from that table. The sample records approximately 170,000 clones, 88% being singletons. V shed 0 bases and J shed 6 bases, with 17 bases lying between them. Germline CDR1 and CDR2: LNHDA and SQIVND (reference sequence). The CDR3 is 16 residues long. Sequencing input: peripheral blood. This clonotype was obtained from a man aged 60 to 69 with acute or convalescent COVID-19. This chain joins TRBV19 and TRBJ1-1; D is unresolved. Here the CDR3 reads CASSIDSRGYAPEAFF. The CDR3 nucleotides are TGTGCCAGTAGTATAGACTCCCGGGGATACGCTCCTGAAGCTTTCTTT.